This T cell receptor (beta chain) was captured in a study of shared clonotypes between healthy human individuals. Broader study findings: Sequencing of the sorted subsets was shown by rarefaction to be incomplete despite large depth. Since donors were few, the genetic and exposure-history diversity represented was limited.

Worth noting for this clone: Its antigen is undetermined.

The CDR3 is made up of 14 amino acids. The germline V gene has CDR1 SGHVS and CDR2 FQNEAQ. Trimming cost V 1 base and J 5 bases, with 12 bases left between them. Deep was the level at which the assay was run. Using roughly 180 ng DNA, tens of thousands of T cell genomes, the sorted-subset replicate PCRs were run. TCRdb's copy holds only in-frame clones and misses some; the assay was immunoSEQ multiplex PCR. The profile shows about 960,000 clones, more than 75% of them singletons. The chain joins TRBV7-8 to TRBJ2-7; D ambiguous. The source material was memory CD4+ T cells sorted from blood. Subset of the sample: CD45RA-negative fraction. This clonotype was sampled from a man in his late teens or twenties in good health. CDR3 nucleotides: TGTGCCAGCAGCTTAGGAACTATATATAACGAGCAGTACTTC. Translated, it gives CASSLGTIYNEQYF.